Sequencing of this T cell receptor beta chain was carried out in a study of PD-1 blockade in classical Hodgkin lymphoma. General study points: Reports indicated that newly diagnosed patients had lower baseline TCR diversity than healthy donors did. Complete responders' diversity at baseline resembled that of newly diagnosed patients. Whatever underlies the repertoire differences (possibly disease activity or prior therapy) remains undefined.

Autologous stem cell transplantation was followed by relapse in every patient, and brentuximab vedotin exposure varied. CDR3 length: 14 residues. Germline CDR1 MNHNS, CDR2 SASEGT. Trimming pared 1 base from V and 3 bases from J, leaving 7 bases between. With regard to this clone: Its antigen is not known.

The protocol was immunoSEQ multiplex PCR, while the TCRdb copy is restricted to in-frame clones and leaves out a portion. The table records over 20,000 clones, over 65% of them present only once. The material sequenced was peripheral blood mononuclear cells (PBMCs), taken before the second cycle of nivolumab. The chain employs TRBV6-1 and TRBJ2-1, with D perhaps TRBD1 (5 bases). This receptor was identified in a human donor with classical Hodgkin lymphoma. The CDR3 region has the DNA TGTGCCAGCAGTGAAGAGGGGATCTACAATGAGCAGTTCTTC. It encodes CASSEEGIYNEQFF.